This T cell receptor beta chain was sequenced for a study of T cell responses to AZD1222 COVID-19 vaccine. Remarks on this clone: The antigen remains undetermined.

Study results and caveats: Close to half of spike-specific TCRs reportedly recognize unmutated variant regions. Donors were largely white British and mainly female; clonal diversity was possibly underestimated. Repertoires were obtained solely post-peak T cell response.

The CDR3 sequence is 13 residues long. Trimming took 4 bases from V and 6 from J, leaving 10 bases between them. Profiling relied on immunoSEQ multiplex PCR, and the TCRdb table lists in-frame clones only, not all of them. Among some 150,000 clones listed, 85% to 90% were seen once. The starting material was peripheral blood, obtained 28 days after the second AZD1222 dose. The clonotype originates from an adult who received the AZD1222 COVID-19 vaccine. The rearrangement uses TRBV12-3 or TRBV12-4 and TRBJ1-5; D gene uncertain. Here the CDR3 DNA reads TGTGCCAGCAGTTGGTCAGGTGTTCAGCCCCAGCATTTT. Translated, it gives CASSWSGVQPQHF.